This TCR beta chain was sequenced for a study of T-cell reconstitution after alpha-beta-depleted transplantation in children. Preparation of the TCRbeta library involved a method that used unique molecular identifiers. MiXCR, run by TCRdb on the PCR reads, gives a single entry per CDR3 protein. Found here are 120,000 or so distinct CDR3 sequences, under 25% of them singletons; the top ten hold about 10%. This CDR3 has 11 residues. Between the trimmed V and J ends, which lost 6 bases and 6 bases, there was a span of 9 bases. Study-wide findings and caveats: Where alpha-beta T cells came from about two months after transplant was reportedly several hundred expanded graft clones. TCRbeta diversity was high at day 60 in some patients (a result of surviving recipient T cells and thymic progenitors). The authors attributed T-cell counts and diversity one year after transplant mostly to newly produced T cells.

As for this clonotype: As yet, its antigen is unknown.

The origin of this receptor is a male patient aged 2-15 years who had a stem cell transplant for chronic granulomatous disease, so the T cells may come from the graft donor. The chain employs TRBV12-3 or TRBV12-4 and TRBJ2-7; D gene uncertain. The input for sequencing was PBMCs, mostly from graft donor cells, taken 180 days after TCRalphabeta/CD19-depleted stem cell transplant. CDR3 sequence: CASSTTAEQYF. The CDR3 region has the DNA TGTGCCAGCAGCACAACAGCCGAGCAGTACTTC.